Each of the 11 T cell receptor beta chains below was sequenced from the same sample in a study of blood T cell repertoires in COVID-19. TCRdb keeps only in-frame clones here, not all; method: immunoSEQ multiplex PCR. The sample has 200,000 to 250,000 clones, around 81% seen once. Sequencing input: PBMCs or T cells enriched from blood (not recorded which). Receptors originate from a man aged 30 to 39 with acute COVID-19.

This CDR3 reads CASSQPWTGSNEQFF. Written as DNA, the CDR3 is TGTGCCAGCAGCCAACCTTGGACAGGATCCAATGAGCAGTTCTTC. The chain recombines TRBV3-1 (or the pseudogene TRBV3-2) with TRBJ2-1; 7 bases are shared with TRBD1. The CDR3 contains 15 residues. Losses at the gene ends were 2 bases for V and 6 bases for J; bases not matched to a gene: 7. Germline V gene lookup returns CDR1 LGHDT and CDR2 YNNKEL (reference sequence).

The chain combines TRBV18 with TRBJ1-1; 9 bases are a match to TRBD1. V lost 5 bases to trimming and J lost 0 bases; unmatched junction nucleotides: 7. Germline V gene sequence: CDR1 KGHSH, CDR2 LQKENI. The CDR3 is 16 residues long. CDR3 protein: CASSTGQGLVNTEAFF. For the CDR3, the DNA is TGTGCCAGCTCAACGGGACAGGGCTTGGTGAACACTGAAGCTTTCTTT.

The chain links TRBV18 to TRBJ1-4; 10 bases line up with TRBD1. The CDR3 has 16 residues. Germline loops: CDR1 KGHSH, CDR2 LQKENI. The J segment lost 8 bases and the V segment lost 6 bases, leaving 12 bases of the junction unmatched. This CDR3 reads CASSNRDRGEREKLFF. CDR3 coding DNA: TGTGCCAGCTCGAACCGGGACAGGGGTGAGAGGGAAAAACTGTTTTTT.

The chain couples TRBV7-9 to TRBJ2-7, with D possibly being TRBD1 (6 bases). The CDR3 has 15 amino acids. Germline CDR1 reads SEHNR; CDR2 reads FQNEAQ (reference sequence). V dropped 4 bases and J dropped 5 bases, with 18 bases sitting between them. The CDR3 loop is CASSSTGAAWDEQYF. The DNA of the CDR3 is TGTGCCAGCAGCTCGACAGGCGCCGCTTGGGACGAGCAGTACTTC.

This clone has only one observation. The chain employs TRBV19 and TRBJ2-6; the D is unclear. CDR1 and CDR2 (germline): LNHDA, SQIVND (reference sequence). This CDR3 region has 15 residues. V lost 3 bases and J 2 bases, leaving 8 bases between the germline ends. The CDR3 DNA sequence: TGTGCCAGTAGTATTGGAGCTGCTGGGGCCAACGTCCTGACTTTC. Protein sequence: CASSIGAAGANVLTF.

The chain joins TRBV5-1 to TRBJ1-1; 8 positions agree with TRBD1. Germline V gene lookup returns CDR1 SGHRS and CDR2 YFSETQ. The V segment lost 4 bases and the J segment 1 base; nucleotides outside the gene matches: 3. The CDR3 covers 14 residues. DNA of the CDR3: TGCGCCAGCAGCCGGGACAGGCCGAACACTGAAGCTTTCTTT. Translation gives CASSRDRPNTEAFF.

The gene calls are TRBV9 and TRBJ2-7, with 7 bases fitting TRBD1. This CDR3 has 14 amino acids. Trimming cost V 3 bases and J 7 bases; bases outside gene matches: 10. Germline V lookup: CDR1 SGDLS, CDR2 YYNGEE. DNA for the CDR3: TGTGCCAGCAGCGCGGCCGACAGGGTATGGGAGCAGTACTTC. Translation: CASSAADRVWEQYF.

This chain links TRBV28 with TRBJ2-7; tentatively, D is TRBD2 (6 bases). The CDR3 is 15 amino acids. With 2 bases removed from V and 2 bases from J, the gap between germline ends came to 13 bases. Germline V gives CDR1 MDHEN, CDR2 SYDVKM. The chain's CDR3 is CASSLGGSKTYEQYF. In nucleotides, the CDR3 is TGTGCCAGCAGTTTAGGGGGGTCAAAGACCTACGAGCAGTACTTC.

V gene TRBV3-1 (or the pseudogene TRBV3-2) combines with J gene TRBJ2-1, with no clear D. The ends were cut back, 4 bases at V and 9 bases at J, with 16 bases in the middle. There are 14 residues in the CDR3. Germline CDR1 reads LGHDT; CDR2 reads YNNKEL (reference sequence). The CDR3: CASSLDMKFSEQFF. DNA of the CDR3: TGTGCCAGCAGCCTCGATATGAAATTTAGTGAGCAGTTCTTC.

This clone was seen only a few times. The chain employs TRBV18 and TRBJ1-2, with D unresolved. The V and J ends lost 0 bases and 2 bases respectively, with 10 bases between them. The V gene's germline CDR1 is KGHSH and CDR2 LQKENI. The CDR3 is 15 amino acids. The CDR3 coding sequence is TGTGCCAGCTCACCACCGAATCGCGGGAACTATGGCTACACCTTC. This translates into CASSPPNRGNYGYTF.

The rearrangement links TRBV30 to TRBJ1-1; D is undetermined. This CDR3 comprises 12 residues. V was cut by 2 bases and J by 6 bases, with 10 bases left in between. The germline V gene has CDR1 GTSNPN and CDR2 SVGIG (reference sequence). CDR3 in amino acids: CAWSRGSPEAFF. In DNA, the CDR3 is TGTGCCTGGAGTCGGGGTTCCCCTGAAGCTTTCTTT.